The 28 T cell receptor beta chains listed next were all sequenced from one sample in a study of T cells in Graves' hyperthyroidism and ophthalmopathy. RNA transcripts served as the template for amplifying TCR beta CDR3 regions. TCR CDR3 regions were first amplified by RT-PCR with HTBI primers. TCRdb itself ran the multiplex PCR reads through MiXCR, one entry per CDR3 protein. The data hold roughly 38,000 distinct CDR3 sequences, with roughly 49% observed a single time. Sequencing was carried out using blood. The source is a woman in her forties or fifties with Graves' hyperthyroidism that later progressed to Graves' ophthalmopathy.

This clonotype was counted ten times or more. The gene calls are TRBV19 and TRBJ2-7; the match to TRBD2 covers 7 bases. There are 15 residues in the CDR3. With 4 bases clipped from V and 1 base from J, the junction kept 7 bases outside the gene matches. Germline CDR1 is LNHDA and CDR2 is SQIVND (reference sequence). This CDR3 reads CASSNPSGLSYEQYF. The DNA for the CDR3 is TGTGCCAGTAGTAACCCTAGCGGCCTTTCCTACGAGCAGTACTTC.

With respect to this clonotype: A single base separates this from a much larger clone, so it may be a read error. The chain links TRBV12-3 or TRBV12-4 to TRBJ2-7; tentative D call: TRBD1 (5 bases). This CDR3 region has 13 residues. In DNA form, the CDR3 reads TGTGCCAGCAGTCCATCCCAGGACAACAAGCAGTGCTTC. This sequence encodes CASSPSQDNKQCF.

With respect to this clonotype: One end of the junction fails to match germline, which may point to a read error. The rearrangement links TRBV7-7 to TRBJ1-6; no reliable D call. This CDR3 spans 19 amino acids. Germline lookup yields CDR1 SSHAT and CDR2 FNYEAQ (reference sequence). CDR3 loop: CASSLKAGGLPEGNSPLHF. DNA of the CDR3: TGTGCTAGCAGCTTAAAAGCGGGAGGGCTACCCGAGGGAAACTCACCCCTCCACTTT.

This clonotype was counted at least ten times. The J gene is TRBJ2-1, the V gene TRBV11-2, with TRBD2 identical over 14 bases. CDR1 and CDR2 from the germline V gene are SGHAT and FQNNGV. The CDR3 is 19 residues long. The junction had 8 bases not matched to a gene; V was cut back by 3 bases and J by 1 base. In nucleotides, the CDR3 is TGTGCCAGCAGCTTTTCCGGGACTAGCGGGAGTGGATCCTACAATGAGCAGTTCTTC. Translated: CASSFSGTSGSGSYNEQFF.

There are a few counts of this clonotype. J is TRBJ2-7 and V is TRBV2, with TRBD2 identical over 8 bases. This CDR3 region has 12 residues. The germline V gene encodes CDR1 SNHLY and CDR2 FYNNEI. V lost 7 bases, J lost 5 bases, and 4 bases stayed unmatched. In DNA, the CDR3 is TGTGCCAGCAAGACTAGCGTAGACGAGCAGTACTTC. Translated: CASKTSVDEQYF.

This clonotype occurred many times. J is TRBJ2-7 and V is TRBV6-2 or TRBV6-3; possibly TRBD1 or TRBD2 for D (5 bases each). This CDR3 comprises 13 residues. Trimming left V 5 bases short and J 3 bases short, with 11 bases between. Per germline, CDR1 MNHEY and CDR2 SVGEGT. The CDR3 bases are TGTGCCAGCAGTGGGACCTACCGCTACGAGCAGTACTTC. Protein sequence: CASSGTYRYEQYF.

V is TRBV20-1 and J is TRBJ1-2; no definite D call. Trimming shortened V by 3 bases and J by 4 bases, and 12 bases separated the two germline ends. The CDR3 covers 13 residues. Germline values: CDR1 DFQATT, CDR2 SNEGSKA (reference sequence). Here the CDR3 DNA reads TGCAGTGCTAGCCTCAGCGGCTCCTATGGCTACACCTTC. Translation gives CSASLSGSYGYTF.

This clonotype was counted ten times or more. V and J are TRBV6-5 and TRBJ2-7; the match to TRBD1 covers 11 bases. In germline, CDR1 is MNHEY, CDR2 SVGAGI. This CDR3 is built from 15 residues. V was pared by 4 bases and J by 0 bases, with 2 bases of the junction left unmatched. The CDR3 DNA reads as TGTGCCAGCAGTTGGGACAGGGGGGACTCCTACGAGCAGTACTTC. It translates to CASSWDRGDSYEQYF.

J is TRBJ1-5 and V is TRBV5-1; 7 bases match TRBD1. This CDR3 region has 14 residues. V was clipped by 4 bases and J by 7 bases; unmatched bases: 8. Germline CDR1 SGHRS, CDR2 YFSETQ. The CDR3 DNA reads TGCGCCAGCAGCCCGACAGGGAGCGAGCAGCCCCAGCATTTT. Amino acids: CASSPTGSEQPQHF.

This clonotype was picked up many times. The V and J genes are TRBV7-9 and TRBJ2-1; 8 nucleotides match TRBD1. After removal of 3 bases from V and 10 bases from J, the junction contained 8 bases not matched to a gene. The CDR3 runs to 14 residues. The germline CDR1 and CDR2 sequences are SEHNR and FQNEAQ (reference sequence). The CDR3 nucleotides are TGTGCCAGCAGCTTTAAACAGGGGGTTTCAGAGCAGTTCTTC. Amino acid sequence: CASSFKQGVSEQFF.

This clonotype was seen repeatedly, ten times or more. A much bigger clone sits one base away, suggesting this may be a read error. The chain carries TRBV5-4 and TRBJ2-1; TRBD2 matches at 11 bases. The CDR3 spans 16 residues. Germline V gene lookup returns CDR1 SGHNT and CDR2 YYREEE (reference sequence). The CDR3 DNA follows: TGTGCCAGCAGCTCTGCGGGGACTAGCGGTTACAGTGAGCAGTTCTTC. This gives the protein CASSSAGTSGYSEQFF. The variable domain in full, with the rest retrieved from reference TRBV5-4 and TRBJ2-1, is ETGVTQSPTHLIKTRGQQVTLRCSSQSGHNTVSWYQQALGQGPQFIFQYYREEENGRGNFPPRFSGLQFPNYSSELNVNALELDDSALYLCASSSAGTSGYSEQFFGPGTRLTVL.

The chain links TRBV25-1 to TRBJ2-5; 10 nucleotides agree with TRBD2. Trimming removed 4 bases from V and 1 base from J; junction bases left unmatched: 12. This CDR3 comprises 18 residues. Germline V CDR1 and CDR2: MGHDK, SYGVNS. The CDR3 bases are TGTGCCAGCAGTGCTGGACCGAAGAGCGGGAGGGCCCAAGAGACCCAGTACTTC. Amino acid sequence: CASSAGPKSGRAQETQYF.

Of note for this clonotype: The junction departs from the called germline gene at one end, perhaps through a read error. J is TRBJ2-7 and V is TRBV28; D is ambiguous. This CDR3 has 12 residues. CDR1 is MDHEN and CDR2 is SYDVKM in the germline V gene. DNA of the CDR3: TGTGCCACTTACTGGTCAGGCTACAAGCAGTACTTC. This codes for CATYWSGYKQYF.

The sample holds many counts of this clonotype. This chain joins TRBV30 and TRBJ1-6; D not certain. The CDR3 is made up of 15 amino acids. Germline V gene lookup returns CDR1 GTSNPN and CDR2 SVGIG (reference sequence). V lost 4 bases and J 2 bases, leaving 12 bases between the germline ends. The CDR3 region is CAWKSPRAYNSPLHF. The CDR3 DNA reads as TGTGCCTGGAAAAGCCCCCGGGCCTATAATTCACCCCTCCACTTT. The entire variable domain, with the rest obtained from reference TRBV30 and TRBJ1-6, is as follows: SQTIHQWPATLVQPVGSPLSLECTVEGTSNPNLYWYRQAAGRGLQLLFYSVGIGQISSEVPQNLSASRPQDRQFILSSKKLLLSDSGFYLCAWKSPRAYNSPLHFGNGTRLTVT.

The chain carries TRBV20-1 and TRBJ2-7; possibly TRBD2 for D (5 bases). Trimming took 6 bases from V and 3 from J, leaving 15 bases between them. CDR1 DFQATT and CDR2 SNEGSKA come from the germline V gene (reference sequence). The CDR3 totals 13 residues. CDR3 amino acids: CSAPSLGNYEQYF. CDR3 DNA: TGCAGTGCCCCTAGCCTCGGGAACTACGAGCAGTACTTC.

The chain combines TRBV12-3 or TRBV12-4 with TRBJ1-5, with 9 bases fitting TRBD1. V lost 6 bases and J lost 7; bases outside the gene matches: 7. This CDR3 spans 14 amino acids. The chain's CDR3 is CASRRTGEYQPQHF. Written as DNA, the CDR3 is TGTGCCAGCAGGAGGACAGGGGAATACCAGCCCCAGCATTTT.

This clonotype was picked up many times. The chain recombines TRBV9 with TRBJ1-1; perhaps TRBD1 as D (5 bases). V was trimmed by 4 bases and J by 0 bases, leaving 13 bases between them. The V gene's germline CDR1 is SGDLS and CDR2 YYNGEE. The CDR3 spans 15 residues. CDR3: CASSPRQIMNTEAFF. DNA for the CDR3: TGTGCCAGCAGCCCCAGACAGATTATGAACACTGAAGCTTTCTTT.

On this clonotype: One base away lies a much larger clone, so this may be a sequencing read error. CDR3 residues: CASSLDRGSGNEQFF. The DNA for the CDR3 is TGTGCCAGCAGTCTCGACAGGGGTAGCGGCAATGAGCAGTTCTTC. The chain combines TRBV27 with TRBJ2-1; 8 bases fit TRBD1. V was clipped by 5 bases and J by 6 bases; unmatched bases: 9. The CDR3 runs 15 residues. Germline-derived CDR1 and CDR2 are MNHEY and SMNVEV (reference sequence).

This clonotype was seen more than once but under ten times. The chain carries TRBV13 and TRBJ2-5; weak D call: TRBD2 (6 bases). The germline gives CDR1 PRHDT, CDR2 FYEKMQ (reference sequence). The V and J ends lost 0 bases and 3 bases respectively, with 11 bases between them. This CDR3 is built from 15 residues. In DNA, the CDR3 is TGTGCCAGCAGCTTAGGTGGGACTTCAAAAGAGACCCAGTACTTC. It is translated as CASSLGGTSKETQYF.

This clonotype was observed many times. The V call is TRBV12-3 or TRBV12-4, the J call TRBJ1-5, with D uncertain. Trimming shortened V by 5 bases and J by 5 bases, and 10 bases separated the two germline ends. CDR3 length equals 13 residues. This chain's CDR3 is CASSPQLDQPQHF. The CDR3 DNA follows: TGTGCCAGCAGTCCCCAATTAGATCAGCCCCAGCATTTT.

This clonotype was detected ten times or more. The CDR3 is CASGKGAYGYTF. The CDR3 nucleotides read TGTGCCAGCGGCAAAGGTGCCTATGGCTACACCTTC. This chain connects TRBV6-5 to TRBJ1-2; D gene ambiguous. CDR1 is MNHEY, CDR2 SVGAGI, per germline. This CDR3 region has 12 residues. Trimming removed 8 bases from V and 4 bases from J, with 11 bases in between.

V and J are TRBV29-1 and TRBJ1-2; D is undetermined. Trimming took 4 bases from V and 5 from J, leaving 11 bases between them. This CDR3 contains 12 residues. Germline values: CDR1 SQVTM, CDR2 ANQGSEA. The CDR3 loop is CSVAGSYYGYTF. The CDR3 DNA reads as TGCAGCGTTGCGGGATCGTATTATGGCTACACCTTC.

V and J are TRBV12-3 or TRBV12-4 and TRBJ2-2; D remains unclear. V lost 6 bases and J 5 bases, leaving 4 bases between the germline ends. There are 11 residues in the CDR3. CDR3 residues: CASRFTGELFF. In nucleotides, the CDR3 is TGTGCCAGCAGGTTTACCGGGGAGCTGTTTTTT.

In this sample, this clonotype turned up many times. The chain uses TRBV7-9 and TRBJ2-5; 8 bases agree with TRBD2. The CDR3 extends over 17 amino acids. Germline V gene data show CDR1 as SEHNR and CDR2 as FQNEAQ (reference sequence). V gave up 5 bases and J gave up 4 bases; unmatched junction bases: 15. The CDR3 DNA is TGTGCCAGCAGCCCTCCTTTGGGCGGGAGGATCGTAGAGACCCAGTACTTC. This gives the protein CASSPPLGGRIVETQYF.

This clonotype was recorded at least ten times. The chain is built from TRBV5-6 and TRBJ1-2, with TRBD1 as a possible D gene (6 bases). Germline V gene data show CDR1 as SGHDT and CDR2 as YYEEEE. Trimming stripped 4 bases from V and 7 bases from J, with 14 bases between. The CDR3 length is 13 residues. CDR3 in DNA: TGTGCCAGCAGCCGAGCGGGGACAAGTGGCTACACCTTC. This gives the protein CASSRAGTSGYTF.

The V gene is TRBV20-1, the J gene TRBJ1-1; D is undetermined. CDR3 length: 12 amino acids. CDR1 is DFQATT, CDR2 SNEGSKA, per germline (reference sequence). Trimming cost V 5 bases and J 5 bases, with 12 bases left between them. DNA of the CDR3: TGCAGTGCTTTTAGCGGTCCAACTGAAGCTTTCTTT. This translates into CSAFSGPTEAFF.

This clonotype was recorded at least ten times. The rearrangement links TRBV5-8 to TRBJ2-3; 10 bases are a match to TRBD1. Germline CDR1 reads SGHTS; CDR2 reads YDEGEE. The V segment lost 4 bases and the J segment 3 bases; nucleotides outside the gene matches: 8. This CDR3 spans 16 amino acids. The CDR3 DNA is TGTGCCAGCAGCCAGGGACAGGGGATCGCTACAGATACGCAGTATTTT. It translates to CASSQGQGIATDTQYF.

This clonotype has at least ten counts. The V and J genes are TRBV7-2 and TRBJ2-5, with D possibly TRBD2 on 5 matching bases. There are 16 residues in the CDR3. Germline V CDR1 and CDR2: SGHTA, FQGNSA. Trimming stripped 1 base from V and 5 bases from J, with 17 bases between. Here the CDR3 reads CASSLVGSISGETQYF. The CDR3 DNA reads TGTGCCAGCAGCTTAGTCGGCTCAATCTCGGGGGAGACCCAGTACTTC. Drawing the rest from reference TRBV7-2 and TRBJ2-5, the complete variable domain is GAGVSQSPSNKVTEKGKDVELRCDPISGHTALYWYRQSLGQGLEFLIYFQGNSAPDKSGLPSDRFSAERTGGSVSTLTIQRTQQEDSAVYLCASSLVGSISGETQYFGPGTRLLVL.